This T cell receptor (beta chain) was sequenced for a study of T cells after yellow fever vaccination (dated by TCRdb to the late 2010s). Background for the entire study: The SMART-Seq v4 Ultra Low Input RNA kit was used to prepare libraries from fractions with low cell numbers. To follow T-cell clones before and after primary and booster YFV17D yellow fever vaccination, bulk TCR alpha and beta repertoires were sequenced over time. Two healthy male donors, one aged 18 to 30 and one aged 30 to 40 years, made up the cohort. Blood was drawn at multiple timepoints before and after primary and secondary immunization, with bulk PBMC replicates and cell subsets isolated.

TCR cDNA was made using 5'RACE template switching, a step that added a universal primer site and unique molecular identifiers. Priming for cDNA synthesis came from both the TCR alpha and TCR beta constant segments. Library amplification involved two PCR steps, and the second step added sample barcodes and sequencing adapters. Sequencing of the libraries was done on either Illumina HiSeq 2500 (2x100 bp) or NovaSeq (2x150 bp). For the original study's pipeline: Demultiplexing of reads and collapsing into UMI consensus sequences were performed with MIGEC, and V(D)J alignment was carried out with MiXCR. Vaccine-responding clonotypes were identified with edgeR using replicate PBMC samples, with FDR below 0.01 and a log2 fold change above 5 up to day 15 being required. Each bulk clonotype was labeled CD4 or CD8 based on which sequenced repertoire, CD4 or CD8, contained the clonotype at higher abundance. TCRdb reprocessed the public reads (quality trimming at Q25 with fastp, clone calling with MiXCR) and kept in-frame beta chains. Entries that share a CDR3 protein sequence are merged under the most common genes and DNA. TCRdb's processing, not the study's, gives the V and J calls here. This sample lists under 300,000 distinct CDR3 sequences; less than 8.5% were detected once. About 0.9% of the sample is in the top ten clones.

In the paper's terms, the treatment or condition label means: live attenuated yellow fever vaccine strain. PBMCs were isolated from peripheral blood using a standard Ficoll-Paque protocol. Dynabeads CD4 and CD8 positive selection kits were used to isolate CD4 and CD8 T-cell fractions. TriZol was used to extract RNA from bulk PBMCs, from CD4 and CD8 fractions, and from dextramer-positive and dextramer-negative fractions. V trim: 0 bases; J trim: 1 base; unmatched bases: 6. The cysteine opens and the phenylalanine closes a CDR3 of 17 amino acids. The retained sequence is limited to the CDR3, 51 bases, with the frame set at the first base. The germline V gene (reference sequence) supplies CDR1 SGHNT and CDR2 YYREEE. The sample holds a few counts of this clonotype. Its antigen target is currently unknown. Within one base of it there is no much larger clone, and no base qualities were kept. The paper as a whole reports these results and caveats: Computational filtering was needed because FACS-sorted repertoires could contain abundant contaminating clonotypes from the bulk population. A small fraction of clonotypes appeared in both the CD4 and CD8 compartments, likely as a result of convergent recombination. Most clones expanded after primary vaccination were re-detected after the booster (almost 98% of CD4 and approximately 89% of CD8), suggesting broad memory maintenance. Compared with the primary T-cell response, the secondary T-cell response was weaker but faster, peaking on day 5 rather than day 15. The study included only a couple of donors, which limits how far the findings can be generalized.

The starting material was CD4+ T cells sorted from PBMCs, obtained 15 days after the yellow fever booster vaccination. The receptor was derived from a man aged 30 to 45 who received the YFV17D yellow fever vaccine. The V gene is TRBV5-4 and the J gene is TRBJ1-5, with TRBD1 matching 8 junction bases. The CDR3 reads as follows: CASSLGPPGGSNQPQHF. The DNA sequence is as follows: TGTGCCAGCAGCTTGGGTCCCCCAGGGGGCAGCAATCAGCCCCAGCATTTT.